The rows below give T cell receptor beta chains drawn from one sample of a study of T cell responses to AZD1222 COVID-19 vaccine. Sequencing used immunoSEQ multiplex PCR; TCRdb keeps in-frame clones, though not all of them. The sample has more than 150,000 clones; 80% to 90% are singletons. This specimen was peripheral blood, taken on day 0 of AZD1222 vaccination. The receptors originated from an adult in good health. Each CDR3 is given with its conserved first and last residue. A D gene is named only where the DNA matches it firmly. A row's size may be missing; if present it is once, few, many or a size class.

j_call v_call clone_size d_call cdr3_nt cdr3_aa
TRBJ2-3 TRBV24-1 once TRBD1 TGTGCCACCAGTGATGCGGACAGGGGTGACACAGATACGCAGTATTTT CATSDADRGDTDTQYF
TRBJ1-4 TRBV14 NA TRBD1 TGTGCCAGCAGCCCGACAGGGCGCGGCGAAAAACTGTTTTTT CASSPTGRGEKLFF
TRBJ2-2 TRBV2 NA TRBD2 TGTGCCACAGAAGGACTAGCGGGAGTCAGGAACACCGGGGAGCTGTTTTTT CATEGLAGVRNTGELFF
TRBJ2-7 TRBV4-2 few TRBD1 TGTGCCAGCAGCCAAGAAGGACAGGACTCCTACGAGCAGTACTTC CASSQEGQDSYEQYF
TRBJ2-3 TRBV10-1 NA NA TGCGCCAGCCCTTGGAGGGTTCAAGTGGGTACGCAGTATTTT CASPWRVQVGTQYF
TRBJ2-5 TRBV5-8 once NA TGTGCCAGCAGGGGGGGAATCATGGAGACCCAGTACTTC CASRGGIMETQYF
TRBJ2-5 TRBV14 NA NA TGTGCCAGCAGCCGGGACGGGCGGCCATCACAGGCCCAGTACTTC CASSRDGRPSQAQYF
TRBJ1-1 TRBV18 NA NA TGTGCCAGCTCCGAGCAGGCCCCTACGGGATACACTGAAGCTTTCTTT CASSEQAPTGYTEAFF
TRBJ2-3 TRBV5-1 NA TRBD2 TGCGCCAGCATCCCTGGACTAGCGGGAGATACGCAGTATTTT CASIPGLAGDTQYF
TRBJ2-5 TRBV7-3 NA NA TGTGCCAGCAGCTTAATGCCCGTGACGGGAGTAGCAGAGACCCAGTACTTC CASSLMPVTGVAETQYF
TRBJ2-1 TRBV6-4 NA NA TGTGCCAGCGGGGGTTACACCCTCGATGAGCAGTTCTTC CASGGYTLDEQFF
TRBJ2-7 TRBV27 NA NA TGTGCCAGCAGTTCCTCAGGGCTGTCCTACGAGCAGTACTTC CASSSSGLSYEQYF
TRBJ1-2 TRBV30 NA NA TGTGCCTGGAGTGTACAGGTTACCTATGGCTACACCTTC CAWSVQVTYGYTF
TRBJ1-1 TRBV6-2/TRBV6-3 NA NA TGTGCCAGCAGCCGAAACCACAGGAACACTGAAGCTTTCTTT CASSRNHRNTEAFF
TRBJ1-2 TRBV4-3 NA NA TGCGCCAGCAGCCAAGTCCGGGGCGACTATGGCTACACCTTC CASSQVRGDYGYTF
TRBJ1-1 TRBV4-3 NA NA TGCGCCAGCAGCCAAGTGGGCTTAGGGTTTGCTGAAGCTTTCTTT CASSQVGLGFAEAFF
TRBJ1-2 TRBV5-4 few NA TGTGCCAGCAGCTATACAGCAAACTATGGCTACACCTTC CASSYTANYGYTF
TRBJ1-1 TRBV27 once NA TGTGCCAGCAGTCAACAGGGATTTAACACTGAAGCTTTCTTT CASSQQGFNTEAFF
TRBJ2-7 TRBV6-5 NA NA TGTGCCAGCAGTTATACTAGCCCGTCCTACGAGCAGTACTTC CASSYTSPSYEQYF
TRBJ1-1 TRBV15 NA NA TGTGCCACCAGCAGAGATTCTAGGGCGGCTGAAGCTTTCTTT CATSRDSRAAEAFF
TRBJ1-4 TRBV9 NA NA TGTGCCAGCAGCCTGGGGGGGACTAATGAAAAACTGTTTTTT CASSLGGTNEKLFF
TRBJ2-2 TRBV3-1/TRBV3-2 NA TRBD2 TGTGCCAGCAGCCAAGAGGGAGTGCAGCGGGAGGGCCGTTGGACCGGGGAGCTGTTTTTT CASSQEGVQREGRWTGELFF
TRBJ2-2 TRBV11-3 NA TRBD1 TGTGCCAGCAGCGTTAGACAGGGGGGTTCCAACACCGGGGAGCTGTTTTTT CASSVRQGGSNTGELFF
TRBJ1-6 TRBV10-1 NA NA TGCGCCAGCAGTGAGGCCAGGGCGGATTCACCCCTTCACTTT CASSEARADSPLHF
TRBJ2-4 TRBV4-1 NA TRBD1 TGCGCCAGCAGCCAACCTGGCCGGGACAGGGGAGCCAAAAACATTCAGTACTTC CASSQPGRDRGAKNIQYF
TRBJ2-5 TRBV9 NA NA TGTGCCAGCAGCGTAGTCGACGGCGGAAGCGGGGAGACCCAGTACTTC CASSVVDGGSGETQYF
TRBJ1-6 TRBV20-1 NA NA TGCAGTCCGGGGAATTCACCCCTCCACTTT CSPGNSPLHF
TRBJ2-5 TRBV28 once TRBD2 TGTGCCAGCAGCTCCATAGCGGGAGGGTTAAAGACCCAGTACTTC CASSSIAGGLKTQYF
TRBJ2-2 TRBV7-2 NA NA TGTGCCAGCAGCCGGGTCCTGGGCAACACCGGGGAGCTGTTTTTT CASSRVLGNTGELFF
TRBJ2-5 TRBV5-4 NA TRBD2 TGTGCCAGCAGCTTGAAGCGCGGGGGGAACCAAGAGACCCAGTACTTC CASSLKRGGNQETQYF
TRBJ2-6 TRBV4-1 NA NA TGCGCCAGCAGCCAGACTGGGGGGCAGGGGGTCGCTGGGGCCAACGTCCTGACTTTC CASSQTGGQGVAGANVLTF
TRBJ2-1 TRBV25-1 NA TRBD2 TGTGCCAGCAGTGAACACGGACTAGCGGGGAACTCCTACAATGAGCAGTTCTTC CASSEHGLAGNSYNEQFF
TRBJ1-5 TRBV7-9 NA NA TGTGCCAGCAGCTTATTTTCGGGGGGGCGCGGGAACAATCAGCCCCAGCATTTT CASSLFSGGRGNNQPQHF
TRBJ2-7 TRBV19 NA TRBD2 TGTGCCAGTAGTAAAGGACGGACTAGCGGGCCCTACGAGCAGTACTTC CASSKGRTSGPYEQYF
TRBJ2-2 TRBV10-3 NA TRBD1 TGTGCCATCAGTGTCGGGACAGGGGACGGGGAGCTGTTTTTT CAISVGTGDGELFF
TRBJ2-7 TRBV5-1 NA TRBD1 TGCGCCAGCAGCACTACGACAGGGGCCCTCTACGAGCAGTACTTC CASSTTTGALYEQYF
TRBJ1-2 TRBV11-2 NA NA TGTGCCAGCAGCTTAGGGAGGACAGTCTATGGCTACACCTTC CASSLGRTVYGYTF
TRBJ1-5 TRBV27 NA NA TGTGCCAGCAGTTCTAGGAGGGATCAGCCCCAGCATTTT CASSSRRDQPQHF
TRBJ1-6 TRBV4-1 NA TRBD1 TGCGCCAGCAGCCAGGAGCGACAGGGCCCTAGCTCCTATAATTCACCCCTCCACTTT CASSQERQGPSSYNSPLHF
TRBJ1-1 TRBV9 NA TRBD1 TGTGCCAGCAGCGTACGGCCCCGGGACAGGGTAAACACTGAAGCTTTCTTT CASSVRPRDRVNTEAFF
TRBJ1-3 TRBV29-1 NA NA TGCAGCGTTGGCTCGCGGGGCCTCTCTGGAAACACCATATATTTT CSVGSRGLSGNTIYF
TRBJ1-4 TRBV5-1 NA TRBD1 TGCGCCAGCTCCGAGGGGGCGGGGGTTGAAAAACTGTTTTTT CASSEGAGVEKLFF
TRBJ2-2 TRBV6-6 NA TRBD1 TGTGCCAGCAGTCCACAGGGGGCGAACACCGGGGAGCTGTTTTTT CASSPQGANTGELFF
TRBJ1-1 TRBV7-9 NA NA TGTGCCAGCAGCTTACAGCAGGGCAACACTGAAGCTTTCTTT CASSLQQGNTEAFF
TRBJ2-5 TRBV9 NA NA TGTGCCAGCAGCGTACAGGGGAGGCAAGAGACCCAGTACTTC CASSVQGRQETQYF
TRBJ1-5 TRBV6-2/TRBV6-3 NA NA TGTGCCAGCAGTCCCGGAGAGCCCCAGCATTTT CASSPGEPQHF
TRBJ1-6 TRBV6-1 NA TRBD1 TGTGCCAGCAGTGAACCGGGACAGCCCAATTCACCCCTCCACTTT CASSEPGQPNSPLHF
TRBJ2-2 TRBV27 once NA TGTGCCAGCAGTTTTTACACCGGGGAGCTGTTTTTT CASSFYTGELFF
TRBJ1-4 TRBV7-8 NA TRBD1 TGTGCCAGCAGCAGGACAGGGTTGTATAATGAAAAACTGTTTTTT CASSRTGLYNEKLFF
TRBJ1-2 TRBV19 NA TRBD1 TGTGCCAGTAGTATTCATAAGGGGGCGGACTATGGCTACACCTTC CASSIHKGADYGYTF
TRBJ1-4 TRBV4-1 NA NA TGCGCCAGCAGCTCGCACCGGGACAAAGGACTGTTTTTT CASSSHRDKGLFF
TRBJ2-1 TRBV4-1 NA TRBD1 TGCGCCAGCAGCCTTTATATAGTTCGGGACAGGGGTTACAATGAGCAGTTCTTC CASSLYIVRDRGYNEQFF
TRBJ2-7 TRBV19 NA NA TGTGCCAGTAATCCTGGGACTGTACCCTACGAGCAGTACTTC CASNPGTVPYEQYF
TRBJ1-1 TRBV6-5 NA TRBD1 TGTGCCAGCAGTTACCCAGGGGGCACTGAAGCTTTCTTT CASSYPGGTEAFF
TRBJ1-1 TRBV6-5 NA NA TGTGCCAGCAGCCACAGGGAGGGTGGGAACACTGAAGCTTTCTTT CASSHREGGNTEAFF
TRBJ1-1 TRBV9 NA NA TGTGCCAGCAGCGCCGAGGGACAAATGAACACTGAAGCTTTCTTT CASSAEGQMNTEAFF
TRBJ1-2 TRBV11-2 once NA TGTGCCAGCAGCTTGTCAGGGGTAAGAGGCTACACCTTC CASSLSGVRGYTF
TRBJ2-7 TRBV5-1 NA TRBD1 TGCGCCAGCAGCTTGGCCCCGACAGGGGTCTCCTACGAGCAGTACTTC CASSLAPTGVSYEQYF
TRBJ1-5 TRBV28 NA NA TGTGCCAGCAGTTTGGGAGCTCTCAATCAGCCCCAGCATTTT CASSLGALNQPQHF
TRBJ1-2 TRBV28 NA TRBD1 TGTGCCAGCAGTTTGGGGGGCGCAGGGGGCGACTATGGCTACACCTTC CASSLGGAGGDYGYTF